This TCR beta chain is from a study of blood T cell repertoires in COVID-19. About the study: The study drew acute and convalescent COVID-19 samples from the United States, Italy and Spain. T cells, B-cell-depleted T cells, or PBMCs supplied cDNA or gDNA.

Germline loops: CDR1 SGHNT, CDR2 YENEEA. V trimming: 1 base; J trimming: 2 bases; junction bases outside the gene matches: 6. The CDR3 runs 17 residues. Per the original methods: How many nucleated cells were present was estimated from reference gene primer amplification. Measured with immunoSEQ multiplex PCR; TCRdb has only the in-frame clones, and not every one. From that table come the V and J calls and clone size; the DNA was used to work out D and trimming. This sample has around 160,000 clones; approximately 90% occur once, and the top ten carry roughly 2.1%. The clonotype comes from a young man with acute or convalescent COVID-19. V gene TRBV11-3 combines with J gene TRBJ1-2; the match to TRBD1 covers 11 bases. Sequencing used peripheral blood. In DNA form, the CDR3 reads TGTGCCAGCAGCTTAGGGACAGGGGGCTTGTGGAACTATGGCTACACCTTC. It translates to CASSLGTGGLWNYGYTF.